This T cell receptor beta chain originates from a study of blood T cells in healthy people across ages. Study-level points and caveats: Donors of long life had a larger count of naive CD4+ cells and greater diversity than aged donors.

The CDR3 runs to 17 residues. Germline V gene lookup returns CDR1 LGHNA and CDR2 YNFKEQ. Unmatched junction bases numbered 13, after V lost 5 bases and J lost 6 bases. Concerning this clonotype itself: Its antigen is not identified.

Healthy Caucasian individuals from Russia aged roughly 6 to 95 served as donors. Combining a sample-barcoded 5' primer with a J-beta primer mix, a second PCR ran for 7 to 11 cycles. Paired-end reads containing CDR3 totaled no fewer than 2.5 million for each sample. TCRdb reprocessed the 5' RACE reads with MiXCR, giving one entry per CDR3 protein. The sample yields 1.5 million to 2 million distinct CDR3 sequences, roughly 30% seen once. The sequence came from a woman younger than 45 in good health. Sequencing was carried out using blood. J is TRBJ2-3 and V is TRBV4-2; 11 nucleotides align to TRBD2. The CDR3 spells CASSKGYVTSGDDTQYF. The CDR3 DNA follows: TGTGCCAGCAGCAAGGGGTACGTGACTAGCGGGGATGATACGCAGTATTTT.